One T cell receptor (beta chain) is described in this entry. The table lists this clone with a count of one. This clone's antigen is unknown. Base qualities were left out, and no much larger clone turns up one base away. This entry comes from a study of blood T cell repertoires in COVID-19 (dated by TCRdb to about 2020). Concerning the study at large: Samples from collaborators originated in the United States, Italy and Spain and spanned both the acute and convalescent phases of COVID-19. The prospective study material was composed of cDNA or gDNA derived from T cells, B-cell-depleted T cells, or PBMCs. Subjects who had been exposed to COVID-19, were actively infected with it, or had recovered from it provided the deeply sampled blood TCRbeta repertoires that made up the dataset. The repertoires were released in a freely available public database meant as a resource for research on the immune response to SARS-CoV-2. Samples were obtained from the ongoing ImmuneRACE study (first 160 participants) and from over 1,000 subjects provided by 6 global collaborators. Nearly every sample came with metadata listing a de-identified subject ID, COVID-19 status, age in years and sex. HLA class I and class II types, where available, came from metadata supplied by the sample provider rather than from assay-based typing.

Summary of the overall study and its limitations: Clinical and demographic metadata were provided uncurated, with the amount varying by source and participant.

Participants in the prospective study were aged about 18 to 89 years, lived in 20 to 30 United States geographic areas, and enrolled through a virtual design. Cohort assignment in the prospective study relied on participant-reported clinical history from a screening survey and a study questionnaire. ImmuneRACE Cohort 3 recovered participants were defined by two consecutive negative NP/OP PCR tests, healthcare professional clearance, or symptom resolution. In the prospective study, whole blood, serum and a nasopharyngeal or oropharyngeal swab were collected from each participant by mobile phlebotomists. Over a roughly 2-month period, participants in the prospective study had the option of providing additional blood draws and questionnaires. Before DNA extraction, prospective study blood samples were shipped either frozen or at room temperature. The CDR3 numbers 16 residues from cysteine through phenylalanine. CDR3 DNA only is kept here, 48 bases in frame from base 1. The germline V gene gives CDR1 as LGHNA and CDR2 as YNFKEQ. Trimming takes 0 bases off V and 8 bases off J; junction bases not matched to a gene: 8.

TCRbeta CDR3 regions were amplified from genomic DNA using the immunoSEQ Assay, a bias-controlled multiplex PCR. Processing in the source paper ran as follows. Nucleated cell counts per sample were estimated from amplification of reference gene primers within the assay. To quantify the absolute abundance of each unique TCRbeta CDR3 rearrangement, sequence reads were collapsed and filtered. Productive Simpson clonality was computed per sample as the square root of Simpson's diversity index over productive rearrangements. What TCRdb holds here is the immuneACCESS table cut down to in-frame rearrangements. Part of the clones is not present; checked against another copy, under half of the missing clones reflect an unresolved V gene, and the others are unexplained. That table furnishes V, J and clone size, whereas the DNA furnished D and trimming. The sample table lists 320,000 or so clones, approximately 84% of them with a count of one. The ten largest account for 1% of the sample.

The sample was PBMCs or T cells enriched from blood (not recorded which). The sequence was collected from a young woman who had recovered from COVID-19. In this chain, TRBV4-2 is recombined with TRBJ2-1, and 9 bases in between align with TRBD2. The CDR3 amino acid sequence is: CASSQELAGPRHEQFF. The DNA is TGTGCCAGCAGCCAAGAACTAGCGGGCCCAAGGCATGAGCAGTTCTTC.